The next 4 T cell receptor beta chains were all read from a single sample in a study of T cell changes during pregnancy in multiple sclerosis (dated by TCRdb to between 2018 and 2020). Library preparation used the immunoSEQ multiplex PCR assay. This immuneACCESS table, as held by TCRdb, lists in-frame sequences with V and J called but not all clones. Of the missing ones, under half trace to an unresolved V gene in checked studies; the others have no known cause. The sample has 85,000 to 100,000 clones on record, approximately 92% of them singletons. About 2% of the sample goes to the ten largest clones. Here the sequenced sample was peripheral blood, taken after pregnancy. These receptors all come from a female donor with multiple sclerosis, enrolled in a pregnancy study.

This chain uses TRBV27 with TRBJ1-5, with D possibly TRBD1 on 5 matching bases. Germline V lookup: CDR1 MNHEY, CDR2 SMNVEV (reference sequence). The length of the CDR3 is 14 residues. Between the trimmed V and J ends, which lost 5 bases and 0 bases, there was a span of 8 bases. The CDR3 DNA reads as TGTGCCAGCAGTCGGGGGTATAGCAATCAGCCCCAGCATTTT. Amino acid sequence: CASSRGYSNQPQHF.

This chain links TRBV10-2 with TRBJ2-7; 10 bases are shared with TRBD2. Germline assignment: CDR1 WSHSY and CDR2 SAAADI. J lost 6 bases, V lost 1 base, and 6 bases had no gene match. CDR3 length: 15 residues. As DNA, the CDR3 is TGCGCCAGCAGTGAGTGGAGTAGCGGGAGGTTCGAGCAGTACTTC. It codes for CASSEWSSGRFEQYF.

The chain employs TRBV11-2 and TRBJ1-1; D gene unclear. Deletions cut 2 bases from V and 3 bases from J, with 13 bases between. Germline CDR1 SGHAT, CDR2 FQNNGV. The CDR3 is 15 amino acids. CDR3 bases: TGTGCCAGCAGCTTAATCCCTTGGCGGGACACTGAAGCTTTCTTT. It is translated as CASSLIPWRDTEAFF.

This chain connects TRBV4-1 to TRBJ2-3, with D uncertain. Trimming left V 1 base short and J 3 bases short, with 8 bases between. The CDR3 sequence is 14 residues long. Germline V gene lookup returns CDR1 MGHRA and CDR2 YSYEKL. The CDR3 region is CASSQGAGTDTQYF. The CDR3 coding sequence is TGCGCCAGCAGCCAAGGCGCCGGGACAGATACGCAGTATTTT.